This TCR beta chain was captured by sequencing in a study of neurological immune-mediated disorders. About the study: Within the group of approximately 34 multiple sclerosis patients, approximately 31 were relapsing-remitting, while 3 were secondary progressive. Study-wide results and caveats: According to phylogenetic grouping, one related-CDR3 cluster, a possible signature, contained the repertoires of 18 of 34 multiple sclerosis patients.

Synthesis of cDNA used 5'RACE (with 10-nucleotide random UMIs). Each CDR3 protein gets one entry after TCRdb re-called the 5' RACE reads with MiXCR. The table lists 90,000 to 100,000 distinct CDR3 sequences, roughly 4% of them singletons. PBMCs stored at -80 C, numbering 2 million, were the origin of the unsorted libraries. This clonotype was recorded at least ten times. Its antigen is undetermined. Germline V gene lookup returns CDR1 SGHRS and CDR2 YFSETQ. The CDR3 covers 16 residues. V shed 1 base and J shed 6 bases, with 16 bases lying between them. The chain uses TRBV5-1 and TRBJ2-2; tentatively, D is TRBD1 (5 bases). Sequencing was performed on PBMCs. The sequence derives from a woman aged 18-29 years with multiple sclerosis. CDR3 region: CASSLWFDRDAGELFF. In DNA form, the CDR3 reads TGCGCCAGCAGCTTGTGGTTCGACAGAGACGCCGGGGAGCTGTTTTTT.